This T cell receptor beta chain is drawn from a study of shared clonotypes between healthy human individuals. Adult Caucasians living in Nashville, Tennessee made up all of the donors. CD4+ cell separation produced CD45RA+ naive and CD45RA-negative memory subsets. Study-wide results and caveats: Donor clonotype sharing was expected to depend on sequencing depth.

As to this clone: Its antigen is unknown.

Germline assignment: CDR1 SGHRS and CDR2 YFSETQ. J lost 5 bases, V lost 4 bases, and 7 bases had no gene match. This CDR3 has 15 residues. Measured with immunoSEQ multiplex PCR; TCRdb has only the in-frame clones, and not every one. The table has about 1 million clones, about 75% seen once. The sequencing input was memory CD4+ T cells sorted from blood. Specified subset: CD45RA-negative fraction. The receptor was derived from a man younger than 30 in good health. This chain links TRBV5-1 with TRBJ2-5; 11 bases agree with TRBD2. CDR3 loop: CASSMLAGGSETQYF. The DNA for the CDR3 is TGCGCCAGCAGCATGCTAGCGGGGGGTTCGGAGACCCAGTACTTC. Supplemented by reference TRBV5-1 and TRBJ2-5, the full variable domain reads KAGVTQTPRYLIKTRGQQVTLSCSPISGHRSVSWYQQTPGQGLQFLFEYFSETQRNKGNFPGRFSGRQFSNSRSEMNVSTLELGDSALYLCASSMLAGGSETQYFGPGTRLLVL.